A single sample is the source of the 24 T cell receptor beta chains below, sequenced in a study of blood T cell repertoires in COVID-19. Repertoires were generated with immunoSEQ multiplex PCR, while TCRdb's copy carries only in-frame clones and drops some. The sample holds about 240,000 clones; around 87% are singletons and the top ten take approximately 3.5%. Sequencing input: PBMCs or T cells enriched from blood (not recorded which). Receptors originate from a woman between 40 and 55 years old with acute COVID-19.

The gene calls are TRBV6-1 and TRBJ1-6, with D unclear. In germline, CDR1 is MNHNS, CDR2 SASEGT. Trimming shortened V by 0 bases and J by 12 bases, and 9 bases separated the two germline ends. The CDR3 has 13 residues. CDR3 nucleotide sequence: TGTGCCAGCAGTGAAGCGTCAGGAGGACCCCTCCACTTT. As protein: CASSEASGGPLHF.

The CDR3 protein is CASSLTGGPYNEQFF. In DNA form, the CDR3 reads TGTGCCAGTAGTCTCACAGGGGGCCCCTACAATGAGCAGTTCTTC. V gene TRBV19 combines with J gene TRBJ2-1, with 9 bases matching TRBD1. V was pared by 5 bases and J by 2 bases, with 4 bases of the junction left unmatched. From germline, CDR1 is LNHDA and CDR2 SQIVND (reference sequence). The CDR3 length is 15 residues.

The chain's CDR3 is CASSYSRGAGQETQYF. The DNA for the CDR3 is TGTGCCAGCAGTTACTCCCGGGGAGCGGGACAAGAGACCCAGTACTTC. The chain employs TRBV6-5 and TRBJ2-5; TRBD2 agrees at 7 bases. The CDR3 covers 16 residues. V shed 0 bases and J 2 bases; nucleotides not matched to a gene: 6. CDR1 is MNHEY, CDR2 SVGAGI, per germline.

This chain connects TRBV12-3 or TRBV12-4 to TRBJ2-5; D is unclear. The V and J ends lost 2 bases and 3 bases respectively, with 7 bases between them. This CDR3 is 13 amino acids long. CDR3 sequence: CASSLMREETQYF. CDR3 DNA: TGTGCCAGCAGTTTAATGAGAGAAGAGACCCAGTACTTC.

The chain has TRBV4-1 and TRBJ2-7; 8 positions match TRBD1. Germline-derived CDR1 and CDR2 are MGHRA and YSYEKL. V dropped 1 base and J dropped 4; count of bases not matched to a gene: 9. The CDR3 is 16 residues long. In nucleotides, the CDR3 is TGCGCCAGCAGCCAAGGGCGACAGGGGAGCACTTACGAGCAGTACTTC. Translating gives CASSQGRQGSTYEQYF.

The V and J genes are TRBV11-3 and TRBJ2-7; D gene ambiguous. The CDR3 spans 14 residues. The germline V gene encodes CDR1 SGHNT and CDR2 YENEEA. V gave up 2 bases and J gave up 0 bases, with 8 bases separating them. In nucleotides, the CDR3 is TGTGCCAGCAGCTTAACATTCCTCTCCTACGAGCAGTACTTC. This codes for CASSLTFLSYEQYF.

The gene calls are TRBV5-4 and TRBJ2-2; the match to TRBD2 covers 10 bases. The CDR3 sequence is 16 residues long. Germline V gene lookup returns CDR1 SGHNT and CDR2 YYREEE (reference sequence). Trimming at V came to 4 bases and at J to 6 bases, leaving 9 bases not matched to a gene. The CDR3 DNA is TGTGCCAGCAGCCCGTTAGCGGGAGGTAGCTCCGGGGAGCTGTTTTTT. As protein: CASSPLAGGSSGELFF.

V is TRBV4-1 and J is TRBJ1-4, with 8 positions matching TRBD1. V lost 3 bases to trimming and J lost 11 bases; unmatched junction nucleotides: 5. The germline CDR1 and CDR2 sequences are MGHRA and YSYEKL. The CDR3 consists of 13 residues. The CDR3 is CASSQTGDSKLFF. The CDR3 DNA is TGCGCCAGCAGCCAGACAGGGGATAGTAAACTGTTTTTT.

The rearrangement joins TRBV7-3 to TRBJ2-2, with 9 bases identical to TRBD2. CDR1 is SGHTA, CDR2 FQGTGA, per germline. The length of the CDR3 is 14 residues. V lost 6 bases and J lost 9; bases outside the gene matches: 8. In DNA, the CDR3 is TGTGCCAGCAGAGTGGAAGCGGGAGGCAGGGAGCTGTTTTTT. It is translated as CASRVEAGGRELFF.

This chain uses TRBV15 with TRBJ1-2; no clear D gene. There are 14 residues in the CDR3. Germline loops: CDR1 LNHNV, CDR2 YYDKDF (reference sequence). V was shortened by 1 base and J by 6 bases, with 12 bases between the two germline ends. Here the CDR3 reads CATSRGEQLDGYTF. CDR3 in DNA: TGTGCCACCAGCAGAGGGGAGCAATTGGATGGCTACACCTTC.

This clone was observed a handful of times. CDR3 coding DNA: TGTGCCAGCAGCACCGGGACTAGCGGCCATCCCCGGCAGTTCTTC. It is translated as CASSTGTSGHPRQFF. The chain uses TRBV27 and TRBJ2-1; 11 positions match TRBD2. The length of the CDR3 is 15 residues. V lost 6 bases and J lost 12; bases outside the gene matches: 13. The germline CDR1 and CDR2 sequences are MNHEY and SMNVEV (reference sequence).

V and J are TRBV5-5 and TRBJ1-1; 10 positions agree with TRBD1. J was trimmed by 0 bases and V by 3 bases; bases with no gene match: 11. CDR1 is SGHKS and CDR2 is YYEKEE in the germline V gene (reference sequence). The CDR3 runs to 18 residues. Here the CDR3 DNA reads TGTGCCAGCAGCTCTGTTCGGGAGACAGGGGGCGTGAACACTGAAGCTTTCTTT. Residues: CASSSVRETGGVNTEAFF.

This clone was detected once. V usage is TRBV11-2 and J usage is TRBJ2-7, with 7 bases fitting TRBD1. The trim removed 5 bases at V and 4 bases at J, leaving 5 bases unmatched. The CDR3 has 13 amino acids. Germline V gives CDR1 SGHAT, CDR2 FQNNGV. CDR3 amino acids: CASSMGQNYEQYF. The DNA for the CDR3 is TGTGCCAGCAGCATGGGACAGAATTACGAGCAGTACTTC.

Here the CDR3 DNA reads TGTGCCAGTAGTATCAGGGAATCCAATCAGCCCCAGCATTTT. Translation gives CASSIRESNQPQHF. The genes are TRBV19 and TRBJ1-5; maybe TRBD1 (5 bases). The germline CDR1 and CDR2 sequences are LNHDA and SQIVND (reference sequence). V lost 3 bases, J lost 3 bases, and 9 bases lay in between. CDR3 length equals 14 residues. Full variable domain (missing parts from reference TRBV19 and TRBJ1-5): DGGITQSPKYLFRKEGQNVTLSCEQNLNHDAMYWYRQDPGQGLRLIYYSQIVNDFQKGDIAEGYSVSREKKESFPLTVTSAQKNPTAFYLCASSIRESNQPQHFGDGTRLSIL.

This chain links TRBV24-1 with TRBJ2-3, with 8 bases that match TRBD2. The germline CDR1 and CDR2 sequences are KGHDR and SFDVKD. The CDR3 is 17 amino acids. Trimming removed 4 bases from V and 3 bases from J; junction bases left unmatched: 11. The CDR3 DNA sequence: TGTGCCACCAGTGACTTACCCCAGAGCGGGAGAACAGATACGCAGTATTTT. Translated, it gives CATSDLPQSGRTDTQYF.

The V and J genes are TRBV18 and TRBJ2-5; TRBD2 matches at 13 bases. The germline CDR1 and CDR2 sequences are KGHSH and LQKENI. V trimming: 3 bases; J trimming: 5 bases; junction bases outside the gene matches: 6. The CDR3 has 16 residues. The CDR3 region is CASSPTSTSGRETQYF. The DNA for the CDR3 is TGTGCCAGCTCACCTACTTCGACTAGCGGGAGGGAGACCCAGTACTTC.

This clone has a single count. This chain joins TRBV5-1 and TRBJ2-3, with unresolved D. Trimming removed 2 bases from V and 7 bases from J, with 5 bases in between. This CDR3 has 11 amino acids. Germline V gives CDR1 SGHRS, CDR2 YFSETQ. The CDR3 loop is CASSLINTQYF. The DNA of the CDR3 is TGCGCCAGCAGCTTAATCAATACGCAGTATTTT.

The chain couples TRBV6-5 to TRBJ1-1, with D maybe TRBD1 (5 bases). Germline V gene data show CDR1 as MNHEY and CDR2 as SVGAGI. The CDR3 covers 12 residues. V lost 1 base, J lost 7 bases, and 7 bases lay in between. The CDR3 sequence: CASSYLGLEAFF. CDR3 nucleotide sequence: TGTGCCAGCAGTTACTTGGGGCTTGAAGCTTTCTTT.

This clone was detected only a few times. The V and J genes are TRBV29-1 and TRBJ2-2, with TRBD2 matching over 9 bases. Per germline, CDR1 SQVTM and CDR2 ANQGSEA. The CDR3 has 12 residues. The DNA of the CDR3 is TGCACCTTAGGACTAGCGACCGGGGAGCTGTTTTTT. Residues: CTLGLATGELFF.

The genes are TRBV5-1 and TRBJ2-7; 9 nucleotides match TRBD2. The V segment lost 4 bases and the J segment 1 base; nucleotides outside the gene matches: 6. The germline V gene has CDR1 SGHRS and CDR2 YFSETQ. The CDR3 runs to 15 residues. The CDR3 DNA is TGCGCCAGCAGCAGGGGACTAGCCGAATCCTACGAGCAGTACTTC. Residues: CASSRGLAESYEQYF. The variable domain in full, completed from reference TRBV5-1 and TRBJ2-7, reads KAGVTQTPRYLIKTRGQQVTLSCSPISGHRSVSWYQQTPGQGLQFLFEYFSETQRNKGNFPGRFSGRQFSNSRSEMNVSTLELGDSALYLCASSRGLAESYEQYFGPGTRLTVT.

A single count supports this clone. A read error may account for a junction end that differs from germline. J is TRBJ2-3 and V is TRBV5-6, with 7 bases that match TRBD2. Germline CDR1 and CDR2: SGHDT and YYEEEE. The CDR3 spans 15 residues. The CDR3 DNA reads as TGTGCCAGCAGCTTTGCGGGCGGGAGCAGAGATACGCAGTATTTT. It yields the protein CASSFAGGSRDTQYF.

This chain links TRBV28 with TRBJ2-7; D might be TRBD1 (6 bases). Per germline, CDR1 MDHEN and CDR2 SYDVKM. The V end lost 5 bases, the J end lost 5 bases, and 16 bases lay between the germline ends. CDR3 length: 14 residues. The CDR3 nucleotides read TGTGCCAGCAGTGGCAGGGGTTCGGGAAACGAGCAGTACTTC. Protein sequence: CASSGRGSGNEQYF.

The rearrangement uses TRBV10-2 and TRBJ1-1, with unresolved D. This CDR3 contains 13 residues. Trimming took off 1 base at V and 0 bases at J, with 3 bases between the two ends. Germline V gene lookup returns CDR1 WSHSY and CDR2 SAAADI. CDR3 region: CASSEFMNTEAFF. The CDR3 bases are TGCGCCAGCAGTGAGTTCATGAACACTGAAGCTTTCTTT.

V is TRBV19 and J is TRBJ2-5; 8 bases are a match to TRBD1. The germline V gene has CDR1 LNHDA and CDR2 SQIVND (reference sequence). V dropped 4 bases and J dropped 5; count of bases not matched to a gene: 6. The CDR3 is 14 residues long. CDR3 sequence reads: CASSTRTGWETQYF. CDR3 nucleotides: TGTGCCAGTAGTACCCGGACAGGGTGGGAGACCCAGTACTTC. The full variable domain, rest sourced from reference TRBV19 and TRBJ2-5, is DGGITQSPKYLFRKEGQNVTLSCEQNLNHDAMYWYRQDPGQGLRLIYYSQIVNDFQKGDIAEGYSVSREKKESFPLTVTSAQKNPTAFYLCASSTRTGWETQYFGPGTRLLVL.